This TCR beta chain comes out of a study of Ad26.COV2.S vaccination and SARS-CoV-2 variants. Study in general: Ad26.COV2.S arm of COV1001 included the donor.

Overall study findings and caveats: Spike-specific TCR breadth was greater after Ad26.COV2.S than placebo. The breadth of spike-specific CD8+ and CD4+ T cell responses after vaccination was reportedly substantial.

As concerns this clone: Antigen: not known.

Trimming left V 5 bases short and J 4 bases short, with 14 bases between. Per germline, CDR1 MNHEY and CDR2 SVGAGI. The CDR3 sequence is 14 residues long. Sequenced by immunoSEQ multiplex PCR; TCRdb stores in-frame clones only, minus some. The sample lists hundreds of thousands of clones, around 89% seen once, with roughly 1.5% in the top ten. As for treatment: 19 received Ad26.COV2.S at low or high dose, single or two shots; roughly 5 received placebo; per-sample allocation not given. Sampling was performed 63 days after the first vaccine or placebo injection. This receptor was identified in a person between 18 and 60 years old who received the Ad26.COV2.S COVID-19 vaccine or a placebo. The chain uses TRBV6-5 and TRBJ1-1, with D tentatively TRBD1 (5 bases). The sequencing here drew on peripheral blood, taken in a trial of Ad26.COV2.S vaccine versus placebo. In DNA form, the CDR3 reads TGTGCCAGCAGTCCGGGTTCTGGGACCACTGAAGCTTTCTTT. The encoded protein is CASSPGSGTTEAFF.